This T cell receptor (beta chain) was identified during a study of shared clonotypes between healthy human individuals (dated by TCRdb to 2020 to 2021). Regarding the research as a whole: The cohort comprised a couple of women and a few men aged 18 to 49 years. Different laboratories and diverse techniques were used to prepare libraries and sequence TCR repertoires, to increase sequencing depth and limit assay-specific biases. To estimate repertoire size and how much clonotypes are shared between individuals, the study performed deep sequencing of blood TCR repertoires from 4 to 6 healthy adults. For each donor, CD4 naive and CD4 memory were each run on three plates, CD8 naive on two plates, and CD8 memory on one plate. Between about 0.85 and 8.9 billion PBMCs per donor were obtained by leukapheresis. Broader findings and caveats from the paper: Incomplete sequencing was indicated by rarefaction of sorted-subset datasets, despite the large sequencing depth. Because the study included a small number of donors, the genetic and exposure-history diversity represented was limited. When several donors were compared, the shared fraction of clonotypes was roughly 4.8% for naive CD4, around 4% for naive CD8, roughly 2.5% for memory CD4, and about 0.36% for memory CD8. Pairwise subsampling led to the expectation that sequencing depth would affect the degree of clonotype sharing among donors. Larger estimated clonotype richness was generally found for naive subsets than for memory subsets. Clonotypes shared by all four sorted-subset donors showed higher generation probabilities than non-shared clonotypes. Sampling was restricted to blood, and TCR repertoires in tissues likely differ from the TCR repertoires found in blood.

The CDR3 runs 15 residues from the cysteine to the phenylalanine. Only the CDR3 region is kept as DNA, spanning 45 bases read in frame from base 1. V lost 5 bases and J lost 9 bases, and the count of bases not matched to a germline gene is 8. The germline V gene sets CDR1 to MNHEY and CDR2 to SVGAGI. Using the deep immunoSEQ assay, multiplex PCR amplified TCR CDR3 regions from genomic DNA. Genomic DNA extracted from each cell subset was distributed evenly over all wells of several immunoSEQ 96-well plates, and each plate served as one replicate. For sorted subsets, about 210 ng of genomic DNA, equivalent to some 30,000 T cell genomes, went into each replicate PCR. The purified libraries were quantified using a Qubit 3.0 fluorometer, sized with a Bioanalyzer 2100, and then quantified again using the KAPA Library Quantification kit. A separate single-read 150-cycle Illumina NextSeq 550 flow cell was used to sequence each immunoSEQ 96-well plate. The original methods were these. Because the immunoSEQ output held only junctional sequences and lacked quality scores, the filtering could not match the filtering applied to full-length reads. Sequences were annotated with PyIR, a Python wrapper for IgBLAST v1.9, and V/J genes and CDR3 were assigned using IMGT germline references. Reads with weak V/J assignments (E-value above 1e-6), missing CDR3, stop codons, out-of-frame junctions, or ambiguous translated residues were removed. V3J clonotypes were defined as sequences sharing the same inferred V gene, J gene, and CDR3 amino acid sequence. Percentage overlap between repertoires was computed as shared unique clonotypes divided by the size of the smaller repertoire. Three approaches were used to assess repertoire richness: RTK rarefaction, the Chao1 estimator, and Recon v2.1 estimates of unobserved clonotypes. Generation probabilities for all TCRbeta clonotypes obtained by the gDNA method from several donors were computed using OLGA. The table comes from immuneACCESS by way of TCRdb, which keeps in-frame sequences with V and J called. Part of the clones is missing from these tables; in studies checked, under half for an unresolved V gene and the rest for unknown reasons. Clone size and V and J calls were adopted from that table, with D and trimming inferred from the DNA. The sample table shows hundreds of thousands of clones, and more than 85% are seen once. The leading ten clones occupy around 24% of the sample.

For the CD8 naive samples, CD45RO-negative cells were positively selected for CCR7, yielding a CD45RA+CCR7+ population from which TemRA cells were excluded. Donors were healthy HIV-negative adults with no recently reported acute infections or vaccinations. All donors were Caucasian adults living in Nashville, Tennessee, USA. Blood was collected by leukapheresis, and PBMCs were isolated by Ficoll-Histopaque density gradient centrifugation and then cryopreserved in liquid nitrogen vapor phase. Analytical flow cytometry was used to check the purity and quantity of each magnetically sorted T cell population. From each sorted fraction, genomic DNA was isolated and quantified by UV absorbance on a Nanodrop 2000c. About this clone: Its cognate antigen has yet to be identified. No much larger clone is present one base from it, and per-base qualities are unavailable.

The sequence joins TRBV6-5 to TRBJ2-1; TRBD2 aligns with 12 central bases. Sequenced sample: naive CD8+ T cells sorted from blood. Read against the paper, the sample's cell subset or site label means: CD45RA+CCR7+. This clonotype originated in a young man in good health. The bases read TGTGCCAGCAGTAGACTAGCGGGAGAGAGGGTTGAGCAGTTCTTC. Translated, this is CASSRLAGERVEQFF.